The T cell receptor beta chain under discussion was sequenced for a study of T cells in Graves' hyperthyroidism and ophthalmopathy. Reasons for excluding patients were uncontrolled infection, other autoimmune disease, pregnancy or lactation. Overall study findings and caveats: Progression to ophthalmopathy was predicted a median of 6.5 months early. Most expanded thyroid clonotypes above 0.001 recurred in blood.

The source material, RNA transcripts, was used to amplify TCR beta CDR3 regions. First-round RT-PCR of the TCR CDR3 relied on the HTBI primer set. TCRdb processed the multiplex PCR reads anew with MiXCR; each CDR3 protein has one entry. The sample consists of 370,000 or so distinct CDR3 sequences, just under 25% of them appearing once. This clonotype was observed at least ten times. What it recognizes is unknown. At one end the junction does not follow the germline gene, possibly because of a read error. The sequence was collected from a man aged 45-65 years with Graves' hyperthyroidism. What was sequenced was blood.

In nucleotides, the CDR3 is TGTGCCAGCGTTTACCTCATATCAGGGAACTCTGAAGCTTTCTTT. Translation gives CASVYLISGNSEAFF. The V and J genes are TRBV28 and TRBJ1-1, with D possibly TRBD1 on 5 matching bases. The CDR3 consists of 15 residues. Germline V gene data show CDR1 as MDHEN and CDR2 as SYDVKM.